This T cell receptor beta chain was obtained from a study of T cell changes during pregnancy in multiple sclerosis. This CDR3 has 16 amino acids. Assay: immunoSEQ multiplex PCR; the TCRdb copy retains only in-frame clones and omits some. The sample yields about 60,000 clones, about 90% seen once. The rearrangement links TRBV21-1 to TRBJ1-5. TRBV21-1 is a pseudogene locus. This TCR was sampled from a female donor with multiple sclerosis, enrolled in a pregnancy study. Specimen: CD4+ T cells from peripheral blood mononuclear cells, collected in the first trimester of pregnancy. In DNA form, the CDR3 reads TGTGCCAGCAGCAAAGCGGTACCCTATAGCAATCAGCCCCAGCATTTT. It codes for CASSKAVPYSNQPQHF.